The sequence of this T cell receptor beta chain was determined in a study of blood T cell repertoires in COVID-19. Only in-frame clones appear in the TCRdb table, and some are missing; sequencing was by immunoSEQ multiplex PCR. The table records approximately 70,000 clones, 87% of them present only once. Source material: peripheral blood. The sequence was obtained from a woman in her forties or fifties with COVID-19, enrolled during active disease.

Here the CDR3 DNA reads TGTGCCAGCAGCTTATTAGGGACACCAAACTACGAGCAGTACTTC. This sequence encodes CASSLLGTPNYEQYF. V and J are TRBV7-9 and TRBJ2-7, with D possibly TRBD1 on 6 matching bases. With 2 bases removed from V and 3 bases from J, the gap between germline ends came to 14 bases. This CDR3 contains 15 residues. The germline CDR1 and CDR2 sequences are SEHNR and FQNEAQ (reference sequence).